The 16 T cell receptor beta chains below were found in one sample sequenced in a study of cytomegalovirus exposure and HLA in healthy donors. PCR amplification relied on 60 Vbeta primers (plus 13 Jbeta primers). Using immunoSEQ multiplex PCR, the repertoire was profiled, and TCRdb retains in-frame clones only, with some absent. Reported are tens of thousands of clones; the ten largest clones contain roughly 15%. Sequencing was performed on PBMCs. All receptors come from a man aged 45 to 65 in good health and CMV-seropositive.

The chain is built from TRBV27 and TRBJ2-3; D not resolved. This CDR3 is 15 amino acids long. The V gene lost 2 bases and the J gene lost 0 bases, with 9 bases spanning the gap. CDR1 MNHEY and CDR2 SMNVEV come from the germline V gene (reference sequence). CDR3 sequence (DNA): TGTGCCAGCAGTTTAGTAAGCAGGAGCACAGATACGCAGTATTTT. This encodes CASSLVSRSTDTQYF.

This chain's CDR3 is CASSPGQGYNEQFF. The CDR3 DNA reads TGTGCCAGCAGCCCGGGACAGGGCTACAATGAGCAGTTCTTC. The chain has TRBV7-9 and TRBJ2-1, with 9 bases that match TRBD1. The junction had 2 bases not matched to a gene; V was cut back by 5 bases and J by 3 bases. Germline lookup yields CDR1 SEHNR and CDR2 FQNEAQ (reference sequence). The length of the CDR3 is 14 residues.

This chain links TRBV10-3 with TRBJ2-1; D might be TRBD2 (6 bases). V gave up 0 bases and J gave up 4 bases, with 10 bases separating them. CDR3 size: 15 residues. The germline CDR1 and CDR2 sequences are ENHRY and SYGVKD. CDR3 sequence: CAISESVAEYNEQFF. The CDR3 DNA is TGTGCCATCAGTGAGTCGGTAGCGGAATACAATGAGCAGTTCTTC.

The chain joins TRBV2 to TRBJ2-1; no firm D call. Germline CDR1 reads SNHLY; CDR2 reads FYNNEI. Trimming stripped 10 bases from V and 1 base from J, with 14 bases between. The length of the CDR3 is 14 residues. This chain's CDR3 is CATEARSSYNEQFF. DNA of the CDR3: TGTGCCACCGAAGCCCGATCTTCCTACAATGAGCAGTTCTTC.

The chain is built from TRBV14 and TRBJ2-2, with 11 bases identical to TRBD2. Germline V lookup: CDR1 SGHDN, CDR2 FVKESK. This CDR3 contains 19 residues. Trimming removed 0 bases from V and 2 bases from J; junction bases left unmatched: 8. This CDR3 reads CASSQEMYSGRVNTGELFF. CDR3 bases: TGTGCCAGCAGCCAAGAGATGTATAGCGGGAGGGTAAACACCGGGGAGCTGTTTTTT. Full variable domain (outside the CDR3, taken from reference TRBV14 and TRBJ2-2): EAGVTQFPSHSVIEKGQTVTLRCDPISGHDNLYWYRRVMGKEIKFLLHFVKESKQDESGMPNNRFLAERTGGTYSTLKVQPAELEDSGVYFCASSQEMYSGRVNTGELFFGEGSRLTVL.

V is TRBV11-1 and J is TRBJ2-7; 7 positions agree with TRBD1. Germline trimming cut 4 bases from V and 1 base from J; bases unmatched to any gene: 1. Germline V gene lookup returns CDR1 SGHAT and CDR2 FQDESV (reference sequence). CDR3 length equals 13 residues. This chain's CDR3 is CASSSGQSYEQYF. CDR3 coding DNA: TGTGCCAGCAGCTCGGGACAGTCCTACGAGCAGTACTTC.

This sequence joins TRBV30 and TRBJ1-3; D uncertain. CDR1 is GTSNPN and CDR2 is SVGIG in the germline V gene (reference sequence). CDR3 length: 13 amino acids. Trimming removed 1 base at V and 4 bases at J, with 8 bases between. CDR3: CAWSELVGNTIYF. For the CDR3, the DNA is TGTGCCTGGAGTGAACTTGTCGGAAACACCATATATTTT.

The rearrangement uses TRBV18 and TRBJ2-1, with D maybe TRBD2 (5 bases). V was trimmed by 6 bases and J by 6 bases, leaving 18 bases between them. From germline, CDR1 is KGHSH and CDR2 LQKENI. This CDR3 has 15 amino acids. CDR3 residues: CASSRDYQAANEQFF. The CDR3 coding sequence is TGTGCCAGCTCCCGAGACTACCAAGCCGCCAATGAGCAGTTCTTC.

J is TRBJ1-5 and V is TRBV14; D unresolved. Germline CDR1 reads SGHDN; CDR2 reads FVKESK. Trimming left V 7 bases short and J 2 bases short, with 15 bases between. The CDR3 is 15 amino acids. CDR3 protein: CASTLGGICNQPQHF. The CDR3 DNA follows: TGTGCCAGCACCCTGGGAGGGATTTGCAATCAGCCCCAGCATTTT.

This chain uses TRBV18 with TRBJ2-1; D is possibly TRBD2 (5 bases). The CDR3 is 16 residues long. The germline V and J ends were trimmed by 3 bases and 0 bases, with 12 bases remaining between them. Germline V gene sequence: CDR1 KGHSH, CDR2 LQKENI. CDR3 nucleotide sequence: TGTGCCAGCTCACCGGGAGACCTGGGCTCCTACAATGAGCAGTTCTTC. This encodes CASSPGDLGSYNEQFF.

Regarding this clone: This sample also contains other DNA sequences that code for the same CDR3. In DNA, the CDR3 is TGTGCCAGCAGGCTTCACAGGGACCTATACAATGAGCAGTTCTTC. This sequence encodes CASRLHRDLYNEQFF. The V call is TRBV6-6, the J call TRBJ2-1; possible D gene TRBD1, 6 bases. CDR1 and CDR2 (germline): MNHNY, SVGAGI (reference sequence). This CDR3 spans 15 amino acids. V dropped 6 bases and J dropped 4 bases, with 16 bases sitting between them.

This chain links TRBV10-1 with TRBJ2-4; 8 positions agree with TRBD2. V gave up 0 bases and J gave up 5 bases; unmatched junction bases: 6. This CDR3 has 16 residues. From germline, CDR1 is WNHNN and CDR2 SYGVQD (reference sequence). This chain's CDR3 is CASSESVSGNENIQYF. The CDR3 DNA reads TGCGCCAGCAGTGAGTCTGTTAGCGGGAATGAAAACATTCAGTACTTC.

V gene TRBV5-4 combines with J gene TRBJ2-1; 9 bases fit TRBD2. Germline lookup yields CDR1 SGHNT and CDR2 YYREEE (reference sequence). This CDR3 spans 15 amino acids. V was clipped by 2 bases and J by 4 bases; unmatched bases: 4. Here the CDR3 DNA reads TGTGCCAGCAGCTTATCTAGCGGGATTTACAATGAGCAGTTCTTC. This encodes CASSLSSGIYNEQFF.

The gene calls are TRBV10-3 and TRBJ2-5; unclear D gene. From germline, CDR1 is ENHRY and CDR2 SYGVKD. The CDR3 consists of 14 residues. Trimming stripped 0 bases from V and 4 bases from J, with 9 bases between. In DNA, the CDR3 is TGTGCCATCAGTGAGTCGAGTGGCGGAGAGACCCAGTACTTC. Translating gives CAISESSGGETQYF.

CDR3 loop: CASSFYSYQETQYF. The DNA for the CDR3 is TGTGCCAGCAGCTTTTACAGCTACCAAGAGACCCAGTACTTC. The chain is built from TRBV5-6 and TRBJ2-5; D gene uncertain. Trimming stripped 2 bases from V and 0 bases from J, with 8 bases between. The CDR3 sequence is 14 residues long. Germline V CDR1 and CDR2: SGHDT, YYEEEE.

The gene calls are TRBV15 and TRBJ2-5; 8 bases fit TRBD2. The CDR3 contains 12 residues. Per the germline V gene, CDR1 is LNHNV and CDR2 is YYDKDF (reference sequence). The ends lost 8 bases at V and 1 base at J; junction bases unmatched: 0. CDR3 nucleotide sequence: TGTGCCACCCGGGGGGGCCAAGAGACCCAGTACTTC. Translation gives CATRGGQETQYF.